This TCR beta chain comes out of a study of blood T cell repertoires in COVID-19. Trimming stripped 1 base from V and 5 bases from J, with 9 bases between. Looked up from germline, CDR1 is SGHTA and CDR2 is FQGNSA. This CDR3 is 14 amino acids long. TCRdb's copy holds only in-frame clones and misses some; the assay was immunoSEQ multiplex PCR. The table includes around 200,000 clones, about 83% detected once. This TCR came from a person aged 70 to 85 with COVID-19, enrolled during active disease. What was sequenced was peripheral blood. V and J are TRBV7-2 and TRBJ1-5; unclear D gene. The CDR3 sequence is CASSLGAQDQPQHF. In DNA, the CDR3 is TGTGCCAGCAGCTTAGGGGCCCAAGATCAGCCCCAGCATTTT.